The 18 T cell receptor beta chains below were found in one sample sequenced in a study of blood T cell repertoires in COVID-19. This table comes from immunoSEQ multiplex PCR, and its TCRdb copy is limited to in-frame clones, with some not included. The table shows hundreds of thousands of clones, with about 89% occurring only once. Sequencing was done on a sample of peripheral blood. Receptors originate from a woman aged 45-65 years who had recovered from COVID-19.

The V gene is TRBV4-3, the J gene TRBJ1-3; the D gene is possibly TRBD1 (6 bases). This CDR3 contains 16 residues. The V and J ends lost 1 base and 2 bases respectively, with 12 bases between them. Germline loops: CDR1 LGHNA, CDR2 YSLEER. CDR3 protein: CASSQALQGTGNTIYF. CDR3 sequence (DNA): TGCGCCAGCAGCCAAGCTTTACAGGGAACTGGAAACACCATATATTTT.

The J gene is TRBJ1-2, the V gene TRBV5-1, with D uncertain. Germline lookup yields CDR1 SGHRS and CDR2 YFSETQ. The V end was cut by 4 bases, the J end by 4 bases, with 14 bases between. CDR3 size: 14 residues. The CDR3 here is CASSQDQRSYGYTF. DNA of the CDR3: TGCGCCAGCAGCCAAGACCAAAGGAGCTATGGCTACACCTTC.

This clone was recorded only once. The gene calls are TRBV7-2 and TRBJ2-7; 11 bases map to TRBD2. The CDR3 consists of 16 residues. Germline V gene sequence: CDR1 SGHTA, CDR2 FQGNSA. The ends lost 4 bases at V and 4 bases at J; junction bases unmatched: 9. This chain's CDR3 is CASSSSGGQKGYEQYF. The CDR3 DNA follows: TGTGCCAGCAGCTCTAGCGGGGGGCAAAAGGGGTACGAGCAGTACTTC.

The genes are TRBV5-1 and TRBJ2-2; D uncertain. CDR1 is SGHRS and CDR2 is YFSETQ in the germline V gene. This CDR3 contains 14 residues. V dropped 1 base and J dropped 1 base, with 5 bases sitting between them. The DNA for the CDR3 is TGCGCCAGCAGCTTGCAACAGAACACCGGGGAGCTGTTTTTT. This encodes CASSLQQNTGELFF.

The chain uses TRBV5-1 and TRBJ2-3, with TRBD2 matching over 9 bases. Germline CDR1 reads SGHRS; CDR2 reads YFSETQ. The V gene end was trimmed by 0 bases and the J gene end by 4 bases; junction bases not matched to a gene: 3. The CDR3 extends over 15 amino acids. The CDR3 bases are TGCGCCAGCAGCTTGGGCGGGGGGGCGGCAGATACGCAGTATTTT. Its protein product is CASSLGGGAADTQYF.

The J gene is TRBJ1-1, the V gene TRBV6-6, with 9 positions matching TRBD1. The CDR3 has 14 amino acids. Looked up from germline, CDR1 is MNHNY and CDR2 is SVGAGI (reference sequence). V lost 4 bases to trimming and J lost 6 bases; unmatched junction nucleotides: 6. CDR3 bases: TGTGCCAGCAGTTTGGAGGGGACAGGGCCTGAAGCTTTCTTT. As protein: CASSLEGTGPEAFF.

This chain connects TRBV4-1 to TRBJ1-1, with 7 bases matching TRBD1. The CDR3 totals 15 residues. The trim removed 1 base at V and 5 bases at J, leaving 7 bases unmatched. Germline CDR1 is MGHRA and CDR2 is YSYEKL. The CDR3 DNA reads TGCGCCAGCAGCCAAGGAGAACAGGGGCGGACTGAAGCTTTCTTT. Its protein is CASSQGEQGRTEAFF.

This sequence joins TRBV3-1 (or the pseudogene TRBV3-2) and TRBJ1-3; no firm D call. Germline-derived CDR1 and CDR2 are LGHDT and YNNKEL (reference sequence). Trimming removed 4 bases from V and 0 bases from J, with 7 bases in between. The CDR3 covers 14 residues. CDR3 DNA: TGTGCCAGCAGCCCGCTAAGCTCTGGAAACACCATATATTTT. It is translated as CASSPLSSGNTIYF.

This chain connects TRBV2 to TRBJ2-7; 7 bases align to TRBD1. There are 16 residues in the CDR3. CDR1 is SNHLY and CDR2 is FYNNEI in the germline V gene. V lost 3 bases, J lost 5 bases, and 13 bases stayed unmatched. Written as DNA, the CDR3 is TGTGCCAGCAGTGAGTTCATAGGGGACAGAATTAACGAGCAGTACTTC. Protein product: CASSEFIGDRINEQYF.

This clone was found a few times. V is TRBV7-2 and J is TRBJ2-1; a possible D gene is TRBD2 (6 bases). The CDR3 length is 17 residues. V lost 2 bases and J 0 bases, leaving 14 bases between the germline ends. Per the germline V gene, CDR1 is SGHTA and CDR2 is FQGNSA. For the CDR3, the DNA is TGTGCCAGCAGCTTATTACCCAGCGGGCCCTCCTACAATGAGCAGTTCTTC. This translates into CASSLLPSGPSYNEQFF.

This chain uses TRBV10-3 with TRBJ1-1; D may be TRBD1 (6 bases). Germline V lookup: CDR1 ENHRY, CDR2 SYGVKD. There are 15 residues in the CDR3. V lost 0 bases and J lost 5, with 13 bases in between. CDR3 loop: CAISESWGLETEAFF. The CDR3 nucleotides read TGTGCCATCAGTGAGTCTTGGGGGCTGGAGACTGAAGCTTTCTTT.

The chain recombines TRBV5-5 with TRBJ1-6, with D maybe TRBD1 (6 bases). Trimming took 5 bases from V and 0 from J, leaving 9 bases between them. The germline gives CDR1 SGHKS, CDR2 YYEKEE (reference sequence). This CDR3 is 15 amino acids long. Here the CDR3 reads CASRSGASYNSPLHF. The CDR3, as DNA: TGTGCCAGCAGATCAGGGGCCTCCTATAATTCACCCCTCCACTTT.

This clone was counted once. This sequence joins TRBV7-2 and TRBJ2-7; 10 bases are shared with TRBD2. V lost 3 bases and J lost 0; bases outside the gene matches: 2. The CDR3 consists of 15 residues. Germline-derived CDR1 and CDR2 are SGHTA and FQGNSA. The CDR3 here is CASSFLAGVSYEQYF. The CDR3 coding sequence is TGTGCCAGCAGCTTCCTAGCGGGGGTCTCCTACGAGCAGTACTTC.

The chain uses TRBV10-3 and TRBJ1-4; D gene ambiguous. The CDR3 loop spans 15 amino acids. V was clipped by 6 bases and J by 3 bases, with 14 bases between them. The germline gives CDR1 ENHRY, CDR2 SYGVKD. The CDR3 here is CAISPTGEANEKLFF. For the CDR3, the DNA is TGTGCCATCAGCCCGACCGGGGAGGCTAATGAAAAACTGTTTTTT.

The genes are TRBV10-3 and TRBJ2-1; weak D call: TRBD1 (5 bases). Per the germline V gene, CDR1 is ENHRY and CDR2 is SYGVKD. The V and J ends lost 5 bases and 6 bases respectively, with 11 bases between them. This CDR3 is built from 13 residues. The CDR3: CAISPSQVNEQFF. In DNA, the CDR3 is TGTGCCATCAGTCCCTCACAGGTCAATGAGCAGTTCTTC.

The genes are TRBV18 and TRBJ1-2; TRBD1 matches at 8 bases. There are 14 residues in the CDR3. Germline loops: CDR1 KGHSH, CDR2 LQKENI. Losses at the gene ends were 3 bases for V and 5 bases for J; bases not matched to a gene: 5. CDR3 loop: CASSPQQGEYGYTF. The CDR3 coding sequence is TGTGCCAGCTCACCCCAACAGGGGGAGTATGGCTACACCTTC. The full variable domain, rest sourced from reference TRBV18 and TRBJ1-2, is NAGVMQNPRHLVRRRGQEARLRCSPMKGHSHVYWYRQLPEEGLKFMVYLQKENIIDESGMPKERFSAEFPKEGPSILRIQQVVRGDSAAYFCASSPQQGEYGYTFGSGTRLTVV.

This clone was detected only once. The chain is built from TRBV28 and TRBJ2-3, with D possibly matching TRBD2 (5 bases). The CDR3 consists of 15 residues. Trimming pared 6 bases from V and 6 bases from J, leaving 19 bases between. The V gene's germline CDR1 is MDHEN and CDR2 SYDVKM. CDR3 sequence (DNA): TGTGCCAGCAGCGCGGGCTTGATCCGAGCGGATACGCAGTATTTT. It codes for CASSAGLIRADTQYF.

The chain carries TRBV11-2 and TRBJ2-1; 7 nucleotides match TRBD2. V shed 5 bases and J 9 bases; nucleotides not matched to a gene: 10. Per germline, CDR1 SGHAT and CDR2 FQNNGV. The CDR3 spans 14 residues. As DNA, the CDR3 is TGTGCCAGCAGCCTTATATCGCGGGAGCGTGAGCAGTTCTTC. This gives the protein CASSLISREREQFF.